One sample yielded the 8 T cell receptor beta chains listed below, sequenced in a study of T cell responses to AZD1222 COVID-19 vaccine. The table came from immunoSEQ multiplex PCR; TCRdb's copy has only in-frame clones and leaves some out. The table records 74,000 or so clones, around 84% of them present only once. The sample in question was peripheral blood, obtained on day 0 of AZD1222 vaccination. These receptor sequences come from an adult in good health.

This chain connects TRBV9 to TRBJ1-3; 8 nucleotides line up with TRBD1. There are 17 residues in the CDR3. CDR1 and CDR2 (germline): SGDLS, YYNGEE. V was clipped by 3 bases and J by 0 bases; unmatched bases: 8. The CDR3 nucleotides are TGTGCCAGCAGCGCGGGACAGGCAGTAAACTCTGGAAACACCATATATTTT. Residues: CASSAGQAVNSGNTIYF. The full variable domain, its missing parts supplied by reference TRBV9 and TRBJ1-3, is DSGVTQTPKHLITATGQRVTLRCSPRSGDLSVYWYQQSLDQGLQFLIQYYNGEERAKGNILERFSAQQFPDLHSELNLSSLELGDSALYFCASSAGQAVNSGNTIYFGEGSWLTVV.

The chain has TRBV24-1 and TRBJ2-3; 11 nucleotides match TRBD2. The CDR3 loop spans 17 amino acids. V was clipped by 2 bases and J by 4 bases; unmatched bases: 7. CDR1 is KGHDR and CDR2 is SFDVKD in the germline V gene. This chain's CDR3 is CATSDSSSSGGPDTQYF. The CDR3 DNA is TGTGCCACCAGTGATTCAAGCTCTAGCGGGGGGCCAGATACGCAGTATTTT.

CDR3 nucleotides: TGTGCCAGCAGAGGGCCGAAGCAGAACACTGAAGCTTTCTTT. It specifies CASRGPKQNTEAFF. V is TRBV6-5 and J is TRBJ1-1; D is unresolved. Trimming took off 6 bases at V and 1 base at J, with 12 bases between the two ends. This CDR3 is built from 14 residues. Per germline, CDR1 MNHEY and CDR2 SVGAGI.

This clone was seen only once. The chain couples TRBV15 to TRBJ2-5; no definite D call. V lost 0 bases and J 2 bases, leaving 7 bases between the germline ends. Germline CDR1 reads LNHNV; CDR2 reads YYDKDF (reference sequence). The CDR3 sequence is 14 residues long. This chain's CDR3 is CATSRDIGQETQYF. The DNA for the CDR3 is TGTGCCACCAGCAGAGATATCGGGCAAGAGACCCAGTACTTC.

The chain carries TRBV5-1 and TRBJ2-7; TRBD1 agrees at 8 bases. Germline values: CDR1 SGHRS, CDR2 YFSETQ. The CDR3 loop spans 13 amino acids. V lost 4 bases, J lost 5 bases, and 5 bases stayed unmatched. As DNA, the CDR3 is TGCGCCAGCAGCGGGACAGGTTTTGACGAGCAGTACTTC. It yields the protein CASSGTGFDEQYF.

V is TRBV7-9 and J is TRBJ2-7, with 9 bases aligning to TRBD1. CDR3 size: 18 residues. Germline CDR1 and CDR2: SEHNR and FQNEAQ (reference sequence). The ends lost 5 bases at V and 0 bases at J; junction bases unmatched: 14. The CDR3 DNA sequence: TGTGCCAGCAGCCCCTTCCCCGGACAGGGGCCTGACTCCTACGAGCAGTACTTC. Amino acid sequence: CASSPFPGQGPDSYEQYF.

This chain uses TRBV19 with TRBJ2-7; either TRBD1 or TRBD2 may supply D (5 bases each). Trimming removed 0 bases at V and 8 bases at J, with 8 bases between. The CDR3 length is 12 residues. Germline CDR1 LNHDA, CDR2 SQIVND (reference sequence). As DNA, the CDR3 is TGTGCCAGTAGTATAGATCCGGGGCAGCAGTACTTC. Protein product: CASSIDPGQQYF. Complete variable domain (other parts from reference TRBV19 and TRBJ2-7): DGGITQSPKYLFRKEGQNVTLSCEQNLNHDAMYWYRQDPGQGLRLIYYSQIVNDFQKGDIAEGYSVSREKKESFPLTVTSAQKNPTAFYLCASSIDPGQQYFGPGTRLTVT.

A single count supports this clone. This sequence joins TRBV5-1 and TRBJ2-7; 9 bases align to TRBD1. CDR1 is SGHRS, CDR2 YFSETQ, per germline. Germline trimming cut 0 bases from V and 5 bases from J; bases unmatched to any gene: 6. The CDR3 totals 15 residues. The CDR3 sequence: CASSLASGTGNEQYF. CDR3 nucleotide sequence: TGCGCCAGCAGCTTGGCCTCCGGGACAGGGAACGAGCAGTACTTC.